This TCR beta chain was sequenced in a study of cytomegalovirus exposure and HLA in healthy donors. Overall study: Early released data had about 80 million unique TCRs, all coming from HLA-typed donors.

PCR was performed using 60 Vbeta and 13 Jbeta primers. TCRdb keeps only in-frame clones here, not all; method: immunoSEQ multiplex PCR. The data show about 150,000 clones, approximately 70% seen once. This clone was detected only once. The antigen is unknown. Germline V CDR1 and CDR2: SGDLS, YYNGEE. This CDR3 is built from 15 residues. Trimming took off 4 bases at V and 8 bases at J, with 16 bases between the two ends. Regarding the study as a whole: Only CMV serostatus was available as immune exposure information. Prior analysis indicated that the majority of TCR beta V segments exhibited productivity approximately 87% or approximately 30% of the time. Later analysis placed DRB1 highest and HLA-C lowest in TCR association rates, which differed by HLA locus.

Sample: PBMCs. J is TRBJ1-6 and V is TRBV9; no reliable D call. This receptor was obtained from a young woman in good health and CMV-seronegative. The CDR3 spells CASSPRDLTHSPLHF. The CDR3 DNA sequence: TGTGCCAGCAGCCCCCGAGATCTCACCCATTCACCCCTCCACTTT.